This TCR beta chain was obtained from a study of tumor and adjacent non-tumor tissue in lung cancer. General study findings and limits: Shorter survival was associated with higher TCR diversity in tumors.

The template was RNA from unsorted bulk tissue. A modified ARM-PCR protocol with three rounds of nested PCR amplified TCRbeta. A single record per CDR3 protein comes from TCRdb applying MiXCR to the multiplex PCR reads. The profile shows about 200,000 distinct CDR3 sequences, around 70% of them singletons. Note on this clonotype: Antigen specificity is unknown. The junction departs from the called germline gene at one end, perhaps through a read error.

This CDR3 spans 14 amino acids. Germline CDR1 reads MGHRA; CDR2 reads YSYEKL. The sequencing input was lung tumor tissue. This TCR was sampled from a man between 60 and 70 years old with non-small cell lung cancer. The chain carries TRBV4-1 and TRBJ1-2, with a tentative D call TRBD1 (6 bases). The CDR3 region has the DNA TGCTCCAGCAGCCCGGACAGCACCTCTTTCGGCTACACATTC. Translation: CSSSPDSTSFGYTF.